This TCR beta chain originates from a study of blood T cell repertoires in COVID-19. About the research overall: In each case, the material was cDNA or gDNA derived from T cells, B-cell-depleted T cells, or PBMCs.

This CDR3 is built from 16 residues. Looked up from germline, CDR1 is KGHSH and CDR2 is LQKENI. The V end lost 5 bases, the J end lost 4 bases, and 18 bases lay between the germline ends. Authors' analysis steps: Researchers report that nucleated cell counts were estimated from reference gene primer amplification. Using immunoSEQ multiplex PCR, the repertoire was profiled, and TCRdb retains in-frame clones only, with some absent. V, J and clone size reflect that table, while D and trimming were determined from the DNA. The table records hundreds of thousands of clones, around 90% of them present only once.

The specimen sequenced was peripheral blood. This chain uses TRBV18 with TRBJ2-4, with D possibly TRBD1 on 5 matching bases. The origin of this receptor is a man in his fifties or sixties who had recovered from COVID-19. The CDR3 loop reads CASSVPAQGVKNIQYF. In DNA form, the CDR3 reads TGTGCCAGCTCAGTACCCGCGCAGGGCGTAAAAAACATTCAGTACTTC.